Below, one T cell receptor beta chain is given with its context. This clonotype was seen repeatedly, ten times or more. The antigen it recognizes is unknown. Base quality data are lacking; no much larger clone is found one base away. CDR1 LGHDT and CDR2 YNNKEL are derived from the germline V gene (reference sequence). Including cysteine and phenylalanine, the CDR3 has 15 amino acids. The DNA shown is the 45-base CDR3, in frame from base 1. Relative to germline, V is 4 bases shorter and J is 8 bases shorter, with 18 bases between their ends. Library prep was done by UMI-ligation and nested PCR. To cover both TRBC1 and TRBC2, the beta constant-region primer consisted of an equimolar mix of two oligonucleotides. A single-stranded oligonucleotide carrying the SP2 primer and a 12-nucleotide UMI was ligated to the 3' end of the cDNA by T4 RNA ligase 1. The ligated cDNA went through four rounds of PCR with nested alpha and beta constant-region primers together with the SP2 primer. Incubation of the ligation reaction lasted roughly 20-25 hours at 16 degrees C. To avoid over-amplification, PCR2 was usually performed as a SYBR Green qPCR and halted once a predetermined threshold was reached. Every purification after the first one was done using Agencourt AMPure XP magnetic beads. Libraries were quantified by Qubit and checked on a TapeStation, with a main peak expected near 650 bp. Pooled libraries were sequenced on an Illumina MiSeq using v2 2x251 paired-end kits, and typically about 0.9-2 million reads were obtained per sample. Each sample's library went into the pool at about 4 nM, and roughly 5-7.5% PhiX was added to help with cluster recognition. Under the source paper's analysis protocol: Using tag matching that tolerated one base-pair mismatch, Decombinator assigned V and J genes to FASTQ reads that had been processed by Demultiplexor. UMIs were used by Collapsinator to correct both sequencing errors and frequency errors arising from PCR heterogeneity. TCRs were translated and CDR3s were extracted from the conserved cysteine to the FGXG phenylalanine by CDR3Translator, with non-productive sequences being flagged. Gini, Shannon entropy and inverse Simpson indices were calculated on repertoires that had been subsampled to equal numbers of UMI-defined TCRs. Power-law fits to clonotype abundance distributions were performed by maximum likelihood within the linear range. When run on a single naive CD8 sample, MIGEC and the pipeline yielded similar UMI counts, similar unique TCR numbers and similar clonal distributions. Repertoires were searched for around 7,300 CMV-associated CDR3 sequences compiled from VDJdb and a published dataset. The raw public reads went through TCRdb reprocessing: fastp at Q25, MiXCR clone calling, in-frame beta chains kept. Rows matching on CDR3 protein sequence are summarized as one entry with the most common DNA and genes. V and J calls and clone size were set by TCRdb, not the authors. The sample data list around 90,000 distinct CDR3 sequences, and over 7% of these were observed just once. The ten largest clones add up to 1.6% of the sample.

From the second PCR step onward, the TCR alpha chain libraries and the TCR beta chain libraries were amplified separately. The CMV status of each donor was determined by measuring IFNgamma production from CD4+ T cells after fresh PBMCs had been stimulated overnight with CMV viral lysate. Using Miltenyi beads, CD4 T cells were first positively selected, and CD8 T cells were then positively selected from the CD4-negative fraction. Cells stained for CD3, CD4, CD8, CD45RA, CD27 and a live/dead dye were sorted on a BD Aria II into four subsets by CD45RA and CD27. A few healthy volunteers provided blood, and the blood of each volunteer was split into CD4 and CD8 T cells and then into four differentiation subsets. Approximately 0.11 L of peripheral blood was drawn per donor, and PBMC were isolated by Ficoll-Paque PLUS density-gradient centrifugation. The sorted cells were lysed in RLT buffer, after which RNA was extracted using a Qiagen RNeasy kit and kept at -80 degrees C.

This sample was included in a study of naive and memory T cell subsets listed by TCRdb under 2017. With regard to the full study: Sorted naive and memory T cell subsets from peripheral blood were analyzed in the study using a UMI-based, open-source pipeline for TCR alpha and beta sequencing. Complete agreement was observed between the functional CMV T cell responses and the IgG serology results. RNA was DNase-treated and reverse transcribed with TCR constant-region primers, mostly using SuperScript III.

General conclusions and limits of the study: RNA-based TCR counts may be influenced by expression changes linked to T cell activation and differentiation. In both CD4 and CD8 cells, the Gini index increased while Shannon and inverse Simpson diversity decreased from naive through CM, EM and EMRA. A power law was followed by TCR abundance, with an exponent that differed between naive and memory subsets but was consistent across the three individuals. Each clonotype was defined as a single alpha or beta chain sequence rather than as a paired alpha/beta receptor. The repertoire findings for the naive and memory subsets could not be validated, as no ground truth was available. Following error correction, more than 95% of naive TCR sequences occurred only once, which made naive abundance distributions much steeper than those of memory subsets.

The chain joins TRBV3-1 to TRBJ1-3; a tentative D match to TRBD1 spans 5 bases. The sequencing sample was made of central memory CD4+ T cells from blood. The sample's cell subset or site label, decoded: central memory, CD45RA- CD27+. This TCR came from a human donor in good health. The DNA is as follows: TGTGCCAGCAGCCTGGGCAACAGGAGGGGAGACACCATATATTTT. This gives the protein CASSLGNRRGDTIYF.